The sequence of this TCR beta chain was determined in a study of shared clonotypes between healthy human individuals. In germline, CDR1 is SQVTM, CDR2 ANQGSEA. Trimming stripped 5 bases from V and 6 bases from J, with 20 bases between. This CDR3 region has 14 residues. Using immunoSEQ multiplex PCR, the repertoire was profiled, and TCRdb retains in-frame clones only, with some absent. The sample yields about half a million clones, 81% seen once. This clone appeared once. A read error is the likely source, as a far larger clone sits one nucleotide away. V is TRBV29-1 and J is TRBJ2-7; perhaps TRBD1 as D (6 bases). Sequencing input: PBMCs. This receptor was obtained from a middle-aged woman in good health. Some clones in this sample may be carry-over from other donors' samples. The CDR3 DNA reads TGCAGCGTTACTCCAGGGGATAGGTCTCCCGAGCAGTACTTC. The encoded protein is CSVTPGDRSPEQYF.